This T cell receptor beta chain was documented in a study of T cell responses to AZD1222 COVID-19 vaccine. Overall study: Pooled together were second doses at about 4 or about 12 weeks. Study results and limitations: After two AZD1222 doses, spike-specific TCR breadth and depth rose versus day 0.

CDR1 and CDR2 (germline): SGHVS, FNYEAQ. The CDR3 consists of 16 residues. V was shortened by 0 bases and J by 4 bases, with 15 bases between the two germline ends. For this clone: The antigen remains undetermined.

The protocol was immunoSEQ multiplex PCR, while the TCRdb copy is restricted to in-frame clones and leaves out a portion. The sample lists about 150,000 clones; about 87% were seen once. V is TRBV7-6 and J is TRBJ1-2, with a weak D call TRBD1 (6 bases). This clonotype originated in an adult in good health. Sequencing used peripheral blood, obtained on day 0 of AZD1222 vaccination. CDR3 bases: TGTGCCAGCAGCTTAGCGCGGGCAGGGGCCGGCTATGGCTACACCTTC. Translated: CASSLARAGAGYGYTF.